The present entry profiles one T cell receptor beta chain with its context. This sample stems from a study of blood T cell repertoires in COVID-19. Measured with immunoSEQ multiplex PCR; TCRdb has only the in-frame clones, and not every one. Of some 220,000 clones in the sample, more than 70% are singletons; the top ten hold 9.5% to 15%. Germline lookup yields CDR1 SQVTM and CDR2 ANQGSEA. The CDR3 length is 12 residues. The V end was cut by 6 bases, the J end by 12 bases, with 17 bases between. This sequence originates from a human donor in a cohort sampled during active COVID-19. Sequencing was performed on peripheral blood. The chain employs TRBV29-1 and TRBJ1-4; weak D call: TRBD1 (6 bases). The CDR3 protein is CSVEIQGTQLFF. The DNA of the CDR3 is TGCAGCGTAGAAATACAGGGTACTCAACTGTTTTTT.